This TCR beta chain was captured by sequencing in a study of blood T cell repertoires in COVID-19. At the level of the study: Spain, Italy and the United States supplied samples that represented acute and convalescent COVID-19.

Original processing notes: Amplification of reference gene primers was used by the study to estimate nucleated cell counts. Sequenced by immunoSEQ multiplex PCR; TCRdb stores in-frame clones only, minus some. That table furnishes V, J and clone size, whereas the DNA furnished D and trimming. Of around 30,000 clones in the sample, 65% to 90% were seen once. Sequencing used peripheral blood. The TCR originated in a woman aged 60-70 years with active COVID-19.

The CDR3 region has the DNA TGCGCCAGCCGCAGGGAAATTAATTCACCCCTCCACTTT. This sequence encodes CASRREINSPLHF. The chain carries TRBV5-1 and TRBJ1-6, with D perhaps TRBD1 (5 bases). Germline lookup yields CDR1 SGHRS and CDR2 YFSETQ. This CDR3 contains 13 residues. V lost 7 bases and J 6 bases, leaving 11 bases between the germline ends.